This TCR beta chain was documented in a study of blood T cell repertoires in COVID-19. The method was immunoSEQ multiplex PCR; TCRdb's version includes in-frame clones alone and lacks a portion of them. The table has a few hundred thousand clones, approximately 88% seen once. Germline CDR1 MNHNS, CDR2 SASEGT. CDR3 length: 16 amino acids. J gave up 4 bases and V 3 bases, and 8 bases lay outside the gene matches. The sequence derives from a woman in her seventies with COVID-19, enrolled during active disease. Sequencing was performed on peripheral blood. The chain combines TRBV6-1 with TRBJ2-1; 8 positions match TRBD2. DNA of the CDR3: TGTGCCAGCAGTGACCCTAGCGGGTACCCTTACAATGAGCAGTTCTTC. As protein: CASSDPSGYPYNEQFF.